The present entry profiles one TCR beta chain with its context. Its matching antigen is unknown. Primers for the PCR totalled 60 Vbeta and 13 Jbeta. The table came from immunoSEQ multiplex PCR; TCRdb's copy has only in-frame clones and leaves some out. The sample has over 90,000 clones, 60% to 80% seen once. Sampled while nominally healthy, donors likely had unrecorded immune exposures. The source of the sample is a study of cytomegalovirus exposure and HLA in healthy donors. The study, taken as a whole, reports: Relative to the approximately 700-donor mean, N-insertions were reportedly fewer in an Asian-associated ancestry cluster in a later analysis. A highly shared variant cluster was judged a likely technical artifact. Diagnosis of cytomegalovirus status made by the classifier reportedly showed high specificity and sensitivity.

In germline, CDR1 is SGHRS, CDR2 YFSETQ. The CDR3 consists of 19 residues. V was pared by 4 bases and J by 2 bases, with 28 bases between. Sequencing was done on a sample of PBMCs. The sequence was collected from a man in his fifties or sixties in good health and CMV-seropositive. The V and J genes are TRBV5-1 and TRBJ2-7; a possible D gene is TRBD2 (5 bases). CDR3: CASSVAGNLGPLATYEQYF. The CDR3 region has the DNA TGCGCCAGCAGCGTGGCCGGGAACCTCGGGCCCCTAGCCACCTACGAGCAGTACTTC.